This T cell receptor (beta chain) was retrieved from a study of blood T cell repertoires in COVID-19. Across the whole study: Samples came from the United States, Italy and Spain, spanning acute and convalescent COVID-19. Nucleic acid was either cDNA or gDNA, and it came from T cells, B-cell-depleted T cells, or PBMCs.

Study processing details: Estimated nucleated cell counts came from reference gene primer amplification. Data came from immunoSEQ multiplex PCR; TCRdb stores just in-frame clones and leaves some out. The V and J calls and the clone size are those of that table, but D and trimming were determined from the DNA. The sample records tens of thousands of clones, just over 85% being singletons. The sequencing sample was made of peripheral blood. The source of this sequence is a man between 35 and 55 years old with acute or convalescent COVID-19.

The CDR3 loop reads CASSISGQPYNSPLHF. CDR3 in DNA: TGCGCCAGCAGCATATCGGGACAGCCCTATAATTCACCCCTCCACTTT. The V gene is TRBV5-1, the J gene TRBJ1-6; 7 nucleotides agree with TRBD1. The V segment lost 4 bases and the J segment 2 bases; nucleotides outside the gene matches: 6. The CDR3 extends over 16 amino acids. CDR1 is SGHRS, CDR2 YFSETQ, per germline.